Below are 19 T cell receptor beta chains sequenced from a single sample in a study of control samples from healthy donors and cancer patients. Clones were read by immunoSEQ multiplex PCR, and TCRdb kept only the in-frame ones, dropping some. The sample contains some 79,000 clones, 90% to 95% of which appear only once. Sequencing used PBMCs. These receptors were obtained from a woman aged 40 to 50 with lung cancer.

This sequence joins TRBV3-1 (or the pseudogene TRBV3-2) and TRBJ1-6, with 7 bases fitting TRBD1. Germline V gene data show CDR1 as LGHDT and CDR2 as YNNKEL (reference sequence). The CDR3 sequence is 15 residues long. V shed 1 base, J shed 9 bases, and the junction held 6 bases outside the gene matches. As DNA, the CDR3 is TGTGCCAGCAGCCAAGGTTGGCAGGGGGGTTCACCCCTCCACTTT. This encodes CASSQGWQGGSPLHF.

V usage is TRBV4-2 and J usage is TRBJ2-1; 11 nucleotides line up with TRBD2. Germline V lookup: CDR1 LGHNA, CDR2 YNFKEQ. The length of the CDR3 is 16 residues. The junction had 3 bases not matched to a gene; V was cut back by 2 bases and J by 3 bases. CDR3 sequence: CASSQKGLADYNEQFF. In DNA form, the CDR3 reads TGTGCCAGCAGCCAAAAGGGACTAGCGGACTACAATGAGCAGTTCTTC.

V gene TRBV29-1 combines with J gene TRBJ2-3; tentatively, D is TRBD1 (6 bases). CDR3 length equals 16 residues. The germline V gene encodes CDR1 SQVTM and CDR2 ANQGSEA. V lost 0 bases and J lost 2, with 15 bases in between. CDR3 DNA: TGCAGCGTTGAAGATGAGGGGGACACCTTCACAGATACGCAGTATTTT. Translating it yields CSVEDEGDTFTDTQYF.

The V gene is TRBV7-5, the J gene TRBJ2-2; the table names TRBD2, a call not compared with the DNA. TRBV7-5 is reported as a pseudogene. CDR3 size: 17 residues. The CDR3 region has the DNA TGTGCCAGAAGCCCCGACTTTTCTACTCCTTACACCGGGGAGCTGTTTTTT. It codes for CARSPDFSTPYTGELFF.

This clone was found once. V and J are TRBV6-5 and TRBJ2-1; unclear D gene. Trimming removed 5 bases at V and 5 bases at J, with 4 bases between. The V gene's germline CDR1 is MNHEY and CDR2 SVGAGI. The CDR3 runs 11 residues. The CDR3 DNA is TGTGCCAGCAGTCGTAACAATGAGCAGTTCTTC. Its translation is CASSRNNEQFF.

This sequence joins TRBV19 and TRBJ1-1; TRBD1 matches at 7 bases. The CDR3 loop spans 14 amino acids. J lost 2 bases, V lost 8 bases, and 8 bases had no gene match. Germline lookup yields CDR1 LNHDA and CDR2 SQIVND (reference sequence). The CDR3 spells CASGYGTDNTEAFF. As DNA, the CDR3 is TGTGCCAGTGGCTACGGGACAGATAACACTGAAGCTTTCTTT.

This chain uses TRBV6-1 with TRBJ1-6; the D gene is possibly TRBD1 (6 bases). The V and J ends lost 0 bases and 7 bases respectively, with 13 bases between them. This CDR3 is built from 16 residues. Germline V gene data show CDR1 as MNHNS and CDR2 as SASEGT. CDR3 sequence reads: CASSEAYTGRNSPLHF. The CDR3, as DNA: TGTGCCAGCAGTGAAGCTTATACAGGGCGGAATTCACCCCTCCACTTT.

The chain joins TRBV7-9 to TRBJ1-5; no reliable D call. The germline V and J ends were trimmed by 4 bases and 5 bases, with 12 bases remaining between them. Germline CDR1 reads SEHNR; CDR2 reads FQNEAQ (reference sequence). CDR3 length: 14 residues. The CDR3 is CASSSGLWYQPQHF. CDR3 sequence (DNA): TGTGCCAGCAGCTCTGGACTCTGGTATCAGCCCCAGCATTTT.

The J gene is TRBJ2-1, the V gene TRBV4-1; D remains unclear. The CDR3 has 14 amino acids. CDR1 and CDR2 (germline): MGHRA, YSYEKL. Trimming pared 1 base from V and 7 bases from J, leaving 11 bases between. This CDR3 is CASSQGSRHNEQFF. CDR3 in DNA: TGCGCCAGCAGCCAAGGGAGTCGTCATAATGAGCAGTTCTTC.

The chain carries TRBV3-1 (or the pseudogene TRBV3-2) and TRBJ1-3; unclear D gene. The CDR3 extends over 15 amino acids. The V gene lost 8 bases and the J gene lost 4 bases, with 18 bases spanning the gap. The germline CDR1 and CDR2 sequences are LGHDT and YNNKEL (reference sequence). CDR3 DNA: TGTGCCAGCCAAGGTTCGGGTATTTACGGAAACACCATATATTTT. Encoded protein: CASQGSGIYGNTIYF.

V is TRBV5-6 and J is TRBJ1-2, with 8 bases matching TRBD1. This CDR3 contains 13 residues. Germline lookup yields CDR1 SGHDT and CDR2 YYEEEE. After removal of 4 bases from V and 7 bases from J, the junction contained 6 bases not matched to a gene. CDR3 amino acids: CASSQQGGGGYTF. In DNA form, the CDR3 reads TGTGCCAGCAGCCAACAGGGGGGAGGTGGCTACACCTTC.

This chain uses TRBV13 with TRBJ2-5, with D unclear. CDR3 length: 13 residues. The germline V and J ends were trimmed by 5 bases and 4 bases, with 11 bases remaining between them. Germline CDR1 reads PRHDT; CDR2 reads FYEKMQ (reference sequence). CDR3 in DNA: TGTGCCAGCAGCCTGGCGGTGGGAGAGACCCAGTACTTC. The encoded protein is CASSLAVGETQYF.

This clone has just one count. This sequence joins TRBV19 and TRBJ2-3, with a tentative D call TRBD1 (6 bases). The CDR3 sequence is 13 residues long. V lost 5 bases, J lost 6 bases, and 12 bases lay in between. Germline V gene data show CDR1 as LNHDA and CDR2 as SQIVND (reference sequence). The DNA for the CDR3 is TGTGCCAGTAGTGTAACAGGGAGCGATACGCAGTATTTT. Its protein product is CASSVTGSDTQYF.

The rearrangement joins TRBV6-5 to TRBJ1-1; the D gene is possibly TRBD1 (6 bases). V lost 8 bases and J lost 0, with 10 bases in between. CDR1 is MNHEY, CDR2 SVGAGI, per germline. The CDR3 extends over 13 amino acids. In DNA form, the CDR3 reads TGTGCCAGCGAAGACAGGATGAACACTGAAGCTTTCTTT. Translation gives CASEDRMNTEAFF.

The rearrangement joins TRBV2 to TRBJ1-1, with a possible D match to TRBD1 (5 bases). The CDR3 runs 15 residues. V was trimmed by 3 bases and J by 7 bases, leaving 18 bases between them. Germline loops: CDR1 SNHLY, CDR2 FYNNEI. CDR3 DNA: TGTGCCAGCAGTGAGGCGAAGACAGAGAATCTTGAAGCTTTCTTT. It codes for CASSEAKTENLEAFF.

This chain links TRBV7-9 with TRBJ1-6; D remains unclear. Germline V lookup: CDR1 SEHNR, CDR2 FQNEAQ (reference sequence). The V end lost 2 bases, the J end lost 0 bases, and 11 bases lay between the germline ends. The CDR3 totals 17 residues. This chain's CDR3 is CASSLSTASSYNSPLHF. The CDR3, as DNA: TGTGCCAGCAGCTTATCGACTGCGAGCTCCTATAATTCACCCCTCCACTTT. The whole variable domain, remainder taken from reference TRBV7-9 and TRBJ1-6, is DTGVSQNPRHKITKRGQNVTFRCDPISEHNRLYWYRQTLGQGPEFLTYFQNEAQLEKSRLLSDRFSAERPKGSFSTLEIQRTEQGDSAMYLCASSLSTASSYNSPLHFGNGTRLTVT.

The chain is built from TRBV27 and TRBJ1-1; 10 bases are a match to TRBD1. This CDR3 comprises 15 residues. CDR1 and CDR2 from the germline V gene are MNHEY and SMNVEV (reference sequence). J gave up 5 bases and V 6 bases, and 9 bases lay outside the gene matches. CDR3 nucleotides: TGTGCCAGCAGGGGGGGGACAGGGGATGGGACTGAAGCTTTCTTT. This translates into CASRGGTGDGTEAFF.

The chain uses TRBV29-1 and TRBJ2-1; 8 bases align to TRBD1. Germline V gene sequence: CDR1 SQVTM, CDR2 ANQGSEA. The CDR3 runs 14 residues. With 5 bases clipped from V and 2 bases from J, the junction kept 5 bases outside the gene matches. CDR3 residues: CSVRTGTAYNEQFF. The CDR3 nucleotides are TGCAGCGTTAGGACAGGGACAGCCTACAATGAGCAGTTCTTC.

This clone was seen just once. Written as DNA, the CDR3 is TGTGCCAGTTCTAAGGGGGGATCCTCTGGAAACACCATATATTTT. Encoded protein: CASSKGGSSGNTIYF. V and J are TRBV19 and TRBJ1-3; D might be TRBD1 (6 bases). This CDR3 is built from 15 residues. The V end lost 8 bases, the J end lost 0 bases, and 14 bases lay between the germline ends. Per germline, CDR1 LNHDA and CDR2 SQIVND (reference sequence). The variable domain in full, with the rest retrieved from reference TRBV19 and TRBJ1-3, is DGGITQSPKYLFRKEGQNVTLSCEQNLNHDAMYWYRQDPGQGLRLIYYSQIVNDFQKGDIAEGYSVSREKKESFPLTVTSAQKNPTAFYLCASSKGGSSGNTIYFGEGSWLTVV.